The clone carrying this T cell receptor (beta chain) has at least ten counts. Time point meaning: newly diagnosed GD, antithyroid drugs for less than 3 months. There was RNA extracted from PBMCs, and the TCR library was made from it. It was American Thyroid Association guidelines that determined Graves' disease diagnosis. This CDR3 is built from 15 residues. Germline lookup yields CDR1 DFQATT and CDR2 SNEGSKA (reference sequence). Unmatched junction bases numbered 13, after V lost 6 bases and J lost 3 bases. With iRepertoire HTBI primers and Arm-PCR of CDR3 regions, TCR beta libraries were built. TCRdb analysed the multiplex PCR reads with MiXCR anew, one entry per CDR3 protein. Of roughly 610,000 distinct CDR3 sequences in the sample, roughly 16% were seen once. The data are from a study of regulatory T cells in long-lasting Graves disease. This sample was also put to use in a study of T cells in Graves' hyperthyroidism and ophthalmopathy. That source adds: Onset of ophthalmopathy came a median roughly 6.5 months after the model predicted it.

The sequencing used peripheral blood mononuclear cells (PBMCs), collected at new diagnosis, from a patient treated with antithyroid drugs. The chain uses TRBV20-1 and TRBJ1-1, with 7 bases aligning to TRBD1. The receptor's source is a young woman with Graves disease. The CDR3 protein is CSAQTTGEPDTEAFF. The CDR3 region has the DNA TGCAGTGCCCAAACTACAGGGGAACCGGACACTGAAGCTTTCTTT.